This T cell receptor (beta chain) is drawn from a study of blood T cell repertoires in COVID-19. Per germline, CDR1 KGHSH and CDR2 LQKENI. After removal of 4 bases from V and 0 bases from J, the junction contained 7 bases not matched to a gene. The CDR3 sequence is 17 residues long. Sequenced by immunoSEQ multiplex PCR; TCRdb stores in-frame clones only, minus some. This table holds 250,000 to 400,000 clones, roughly 90% found once. The material sequenced was peripheral blood. This sequence originates from a woman aged 30 to 39 with COVID-19, enrolled during active disease. The rearrangement joins TRBV18 to TRBJ1-1; 11 nucleotides align to TRBD1. The CDR3 DNA sequence: TGTGCCAGCTCACAGGACAGGGGGCAACGATTGAACACTGAAGCTTTCTTT. This sequence encodes CASSQDRGQRLNTEAFF.